This entry concerns a single TCR beta chain. Its antigen is undetermined. Germline V CDR1 and CDR2: MNHNS, SASEGT. The CDR3 has 15 amino acids. J gave up 3 bases and V 6 bases, and 4 bases lay outside the gene matches. This sample is drawn from a study of cytomegalovirus exposure and HLA in healthy donors. Study as a whole: The 90 to 150 validation repertoires and the 666 first-cohort repertoires shared a platform, a later analysis reported.

Study-level results: Reported performance of the classifier showed diagnosis of cytomegalovirus status with high specificity and sensitivity. Confirmation was obtained in vitro that three CMV-associated chains are specific for CMV antigens. Across donors, most TCRs were seen rarely, yet some public ones were widespread.

Clones were read by immunoSEQ multiplex PCR, and TCRdb kept only the in-frame ones, dropping some. The sample lists around 150,000 clones, almost 85% seen once, with 10% in the top ten. The sequence came from a man aged 30-40 years in good health and CMV-seropositive. The chain is built from TRBV6-1 and TRBJ1-6, with TRBD1 matching 8 bases. The sample taken for sequencing was PBMCs. The CDR3 bases are TGTGCCAGCAGCGGGACAGGCTTCTATAATTCACCCCTCCACTTT. It codes for CASSGTGFYNSPLHF.